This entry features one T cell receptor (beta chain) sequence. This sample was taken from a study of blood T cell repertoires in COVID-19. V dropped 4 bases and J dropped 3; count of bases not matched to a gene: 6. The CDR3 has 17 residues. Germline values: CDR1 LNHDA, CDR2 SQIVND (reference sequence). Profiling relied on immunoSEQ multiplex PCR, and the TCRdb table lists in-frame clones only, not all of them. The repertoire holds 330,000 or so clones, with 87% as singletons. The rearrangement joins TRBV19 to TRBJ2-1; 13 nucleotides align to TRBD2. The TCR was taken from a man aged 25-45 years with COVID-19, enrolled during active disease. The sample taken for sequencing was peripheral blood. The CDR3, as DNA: TGTGCCAGTAGTACCCAAGGGACTAGCGGGATCTACAATGAGCAGTTCTTC. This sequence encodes CASSTQGTSGIYNEQFF.